Given below is one T cell receptor beta chain in context. The read gets to within 3 residues of the CDR3 end, and the germline J gene fills in the rest. This entry belongs to a study of T cells in women clearing cervical HPV infection. The CDR3 consists of 15 residues. CDR1 and CDR2 (germline): DFQATT, SNEGSKA (reference sequence). TCRdb's table, derived via immunoSEQ multiplex PCR, lists solely in-frame clones and lacks some. The data include over 30,000 clones; the top ten clones carry around 4%. The sample taken for sequencing was blood buffy coat. The clonotype was recovered from a woman aged 18-70 years with a cervical HPV16 infection that either progressed to CIN3+ or cleared (not recorded which). The chain combines TRBV20-1 with TRBJ2-2; TRBD1 agrees at 8 bases. The part of the CDR3 DNA that was read is TGCAGTGCTAGAGAGGCCGGACAGGGCAATGAAAAG. This codes for CSAREAGQGNEK. The entire CDR3 protein reads CSAREAGQGNEKLFF.